This T cell receptor (beta chain) was profiled in a study of cytomegalovirus exposure and HLA in healthy donors. Study results and limitations: A few chains tied to CMV proved CMV antigen-specific in vitro.

The CDR3 covers 15 residues. The trim removed 5 bases at V and 0 bases at J, leaving 7 bases unmatched. The V gene's germline CDR1 is SNHLY and CDR2 FYNNEI. Researchers ran the PCR with 60 Vbeta and 13 Jbeta primers. The repertoire was sequenced with immunoSEQ multiplex PCR; TCRdb's copy has only in-frame clones and lacks some. The data hold about 61,000 clones, with around 87% observed a single time. Nominally healthy donors provided the samples, though records likely missed some immune exposures. As concerns this clone: Its antigen is not known.

The receptor comes from a man younger than 30 in good health and CMV-seronegative. The sample comprised PBMCs. This rearrangement joins TRBV2 to TRBJ2-7, with TRBD2 identical over 7 bases. DNA for the CDR3: TGTGCCAGCAGTAATAGGGAGGGTCTCTCCTACGAGCAGTACTTC. Amino acid sequence: CASSNREGLSYEQYF.